This entry concerns a single T cell receptor beta chain. As handled by the study authors: Amplification with reference gene primers provided the estimates of nucleated cell counts. The repertoire was sequenced with immunoSEQ multiplex PCR; TCRdb's copy has only in-frame clones and lacks some. For V, J and clone size, that table is used; D and trimming come from the DNA. Of about 46,000 clones in the sample, approximately 85% are singletons; the top ten hold more than 15%. The data stem from a study of blood T cell repertoires in COVID-19. At the level of the study: The study drew acute and convalescent COVID-19 samples from the United States, Italy and Spain. In each case, the material was cDNA or gDNA derived from T cells, B-cell-depleted T cells, or PBMCs.

Unmatched junction bases numbered 2, after V lost 7 bases and J lost 0 bases. The CDR3 is 14 residues long. Per germline, CDR1 MNHNY and CDR2 SVGAGI (reference sequence). The chain uses TRBV6-6 and TRBJ1-4; TRBD1 matches 7 bases. The sequenced sample consisted of peripheral blood. This sequence was found in a human donor in a cohort sampled during active COVID-19. The donor label of this sample is uncertain. CDR3 loop: CASIDRATNEKLFF. CDR3 in DNA: TGTGCCAGCATCGACAGGGCAACTAATGAAAAACTGTTTTTT.